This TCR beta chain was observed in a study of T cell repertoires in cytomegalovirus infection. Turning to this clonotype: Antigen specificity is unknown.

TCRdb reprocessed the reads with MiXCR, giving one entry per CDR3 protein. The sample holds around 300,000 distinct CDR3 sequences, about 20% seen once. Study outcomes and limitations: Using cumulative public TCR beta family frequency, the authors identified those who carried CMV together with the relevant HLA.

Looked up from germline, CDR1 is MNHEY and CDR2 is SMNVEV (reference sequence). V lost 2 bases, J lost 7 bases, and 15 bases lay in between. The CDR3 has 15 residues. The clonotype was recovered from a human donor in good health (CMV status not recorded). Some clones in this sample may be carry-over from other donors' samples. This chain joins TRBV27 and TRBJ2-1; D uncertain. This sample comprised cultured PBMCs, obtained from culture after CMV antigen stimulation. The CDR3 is CASSLEVQPWNEQFF. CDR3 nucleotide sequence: TGTGCCAGCAGTTTAGAAGTGCAACCTTGGAATGAGCAGTTCTTC.